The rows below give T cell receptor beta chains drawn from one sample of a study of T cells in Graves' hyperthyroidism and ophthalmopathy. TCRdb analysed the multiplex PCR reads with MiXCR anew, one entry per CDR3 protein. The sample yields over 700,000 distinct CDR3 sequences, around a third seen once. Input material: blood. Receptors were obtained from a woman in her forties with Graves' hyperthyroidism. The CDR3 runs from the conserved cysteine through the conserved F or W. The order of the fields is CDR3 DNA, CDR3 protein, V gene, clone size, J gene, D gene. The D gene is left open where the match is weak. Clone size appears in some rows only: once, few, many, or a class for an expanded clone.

cdr3_nt: TGTGCCAGCAGCTCGACCGGGGCCCTATCGAGTACGCAGTATTTT
cdr3_aa: CASSSTGALSSTQYF
v_call: TRBV7-2
clone_size: few
j_call: TRBJ2-3
d_call: NA

cdr3_nt: TGTGCCAGCAACACGGCGGCAGGGGCACTTTCCTACAATGAGCAGTTCTTC
cdr3_aa: CASNTAAGALSYNEQFF
v_call: TRBV11-3
clone_size: NA
j_call: TRBJ2-1
d_call: NA

cdr3_nt: TGCGCCAGCAGCCCTACTCTTTTGGATCCCCTCCACTTT
cdr3_aa: CASSPTLLDPLHF
v_call: TRBV4-1
clone_size: NA
j_call: TRBJ1-6
d_call: NA

cdr3_nt: TGTGCCAGCAGTAAGGGGACGTGGGCAGGATTT
cdr3_aa: CASSKGTWAGF
v_call: TRBV6-1
clone_size: NA
j_call: TRBJ1-1
d_call: NA

cdr3_nt: TGTGCCAGCAGTACTCTGTGGGGGGACACCATATATTTT
cdr3_aa: CASSTLWGDTIYF
v_call: TRBV12-3/TRBV12-4
clone_size: many
j_call: TRBJ1-3
d_call: NA

cdr3_nt: TGTGCCAGCAGTTACTCCCTTTCCGGTCAGCCCCAGCATTTT
cdr3_aa: CASSYSLSGQPQHF
v_call: TRBV6-6
clone_size: NA
j_call: TRBJ1-5
d_call: NA

cdr3_nt: TGTGCCAGCAGTTACTCGACGGGACGGGGCAATAACTATGGCTACACCTTC
cdr3_aa: CASSYSTGRGNNYGYTF
v_call: TRBV6-5
clone_size: once
j_call: TRBJ1-2
d_call: NA

cdr3_nt: TGTGCCAGCTCCGGGACGGTGGCCCAGCATTTT
cdr3_aa: CASSGTVAQHF
v_call: TRBV12-3/TRBV12-4
clone_size: once
j_call: TRBJ1-5
d_call: NA

cdr3_nt: TGCAGTGCTACCCCGACTAGCGGGAGGGCCAAATCCTACGAGCAGTACTTC
cdr3_aa: CSATPTSGRAKSYEQYF
v_call: TRBV20-1
clone_size: NA
j_call: TRBJ2-7
d_call: TRBD2

cdr3_nt: TGTGCCAGCAGTCTCATGTACGAGCAGTACTTC
cdr3_aa: CASSLMYEQYF
v_call: TRBV12-3/TRBV12-4
clone_size: many
j_call: TRBJ2-7
d_call: NA

cdr3_nt: TGTGCCAGCAGCCCGAAGGATTACGAGCAGTACTTC
cdr3_aa: CASSPKDYEQYF
v_call: TRBV3-1
clone_size: NA
j_call: TRBJ2-7
d_call: NA